The next 2 T cell receptor beta chains were all read from a single sample in a study of beta chain features in type 1 diabetes. As every portion of the isolated RNA was reverse transcribed, the sequencing read expressed TCRB transcripts. Profiled with immunoSEQ multiplex PCR; TCRdb holds only in-frame clones, not every one. The table records hundreds of thousands of clones, 30% of them present only once. Sequencing was done on a sample of naive CD4+ T cells from blood. These receptors were obtained from a man between 18 and 35 years old in good health.

This clone turned up a few times. The same CDR3 arises from other DNA sequences in this sample as well. The chain combines TRBV30 with TRBJ2-5; no clear D. CDR1 and CDR2 (germline): GTSNPN, SVGIG (reference sequence). With 1 base removed from V and 5 bases from J, the gap between germline ends came to 8 bases. The CDR3 covers 12 residues. This CDR3 reads CAWSEGRETQYF. CDR3 DNA: TGTGCCTGGAGTGAAGGTCGGGAGACCCAGTACTTC. The full variable domain, rest sourced from reference TRBV30 and TRBJ2-5, is SQTIHQWPATLVQPVGSPLSLECTVEGTSNPNLYWYRQAAGRGLQLLFYSVGIGQISSEVPQNLSASRPQDRQFILSSKKLLLSDSGFYLCAWSEGRETQYFGPGTRLLVL.

This clone was observed a single time. The genes are TRBV6-6 and TRBJ2-5; 9 bases agree with TRBD1. The CDR3 is made up of 15 amino acids. The germline gives CDR1 MNHNY, CDR2 SVGAGI (reference sequence). Trimming at V came to 5 bases and at J to 0 bases, leaving 4 bases not matched to a gene. CDR3 sequence (DNA): TGTGCCAGCAGTCCCGGGACAGGGCACCAAGAGACCCAGTACTTC. Protein product: CASSPGTGHQETQYF.